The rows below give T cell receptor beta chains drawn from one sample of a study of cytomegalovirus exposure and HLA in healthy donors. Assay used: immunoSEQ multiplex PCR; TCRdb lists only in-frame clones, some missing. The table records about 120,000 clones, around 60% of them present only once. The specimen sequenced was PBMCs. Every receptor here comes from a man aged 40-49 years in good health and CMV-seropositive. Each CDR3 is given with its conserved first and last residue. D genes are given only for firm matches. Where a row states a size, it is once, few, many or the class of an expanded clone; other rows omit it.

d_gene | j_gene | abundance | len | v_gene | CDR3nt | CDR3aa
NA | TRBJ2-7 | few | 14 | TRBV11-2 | TGTGCCAGCAGCTCCCACGTGGGAACGGGGGAGCAGTACTTC | CASSSHVGTGEQYF
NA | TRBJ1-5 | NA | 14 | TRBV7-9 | TGTGCCAGCAGCTCCCCTACCAGCAATCAGCCCCAGCATTTT | CASSSPTSNQPQHF
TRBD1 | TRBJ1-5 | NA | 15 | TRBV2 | TGTGCCAGCAGTCGAGGACAGGGGTCTGCTCAGCCCCAGCATTTT | CASSRGQGSAQPQHF
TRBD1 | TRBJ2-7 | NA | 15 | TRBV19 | TGTGCCAGCGCCGCGGGACAGGGCCTCAAGGGCGAGCAGTACTTC | CASAAGQGLKGEQYF
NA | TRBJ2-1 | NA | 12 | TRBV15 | TGTGCCACCAGGGACTTCTACAATGAGCAGTTCTTC | CATRDFYNEQFF
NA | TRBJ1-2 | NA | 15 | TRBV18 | TGTGCCAGCTCACCACCGTTGGACACCGGAGGGGGCTACACCTTC | CASSPPLDTGGGYTF
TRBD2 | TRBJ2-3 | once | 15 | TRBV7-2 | TGTGCCAGCAGCACCCGACTAGCGGGGGGGTATACGCAGTATTTT | CASSTRLAGGYTQYF
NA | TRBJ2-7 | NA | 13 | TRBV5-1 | TGCGCCAGCAGCGGCCAGAACCCCTACGAGCAGTACTTC | CASSGQNPYEQYF
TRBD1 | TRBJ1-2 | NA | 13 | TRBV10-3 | TGTGCCACCAGGACAGGGGAGAACTATGGCTACACCTTC | CATRTGENYGYTF
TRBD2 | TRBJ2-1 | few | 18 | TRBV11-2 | TGTGCCAGCAGCTTAGAGCCAGGACCGGGGGGGCGCTACAATGAGCAGTTCTTC | CASSLEPGPGGRYNEQFF
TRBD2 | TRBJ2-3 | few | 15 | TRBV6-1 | TGTGCCAGCAGTGAATTAGGAGCGGGGTCAGATACGCAGTATTTT | CASSELGAGSDTQYF
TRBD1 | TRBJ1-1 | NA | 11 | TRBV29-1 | TGCAGCGTTGAAAGACAGGGGCAAGCTTTCTTT | CSVERQGQAFF
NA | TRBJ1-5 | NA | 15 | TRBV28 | TGTGCCAGCAGTTCACATCGCGGGGAGGGTCAGCCCCAGCATTTT | CASSSHRGEGQPQHF
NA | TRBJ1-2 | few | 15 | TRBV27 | TGTGCCAGCAGTTTTAGTACGAGGGCTAACTATGGCTACACCTTC | CASSFSTRANYGYTF
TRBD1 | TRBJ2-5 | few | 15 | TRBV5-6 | TGTGCCAGCAGCTTCGCACCTACAGGGGGGGAGACCCAGTACTTC | CASSFAPTGGETQYF
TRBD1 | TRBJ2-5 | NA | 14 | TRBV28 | TGTGCCAGCAGCAAGGGACAGGGCAGGGAGACCCAGTACTTC | CASSKGQGRETQYF
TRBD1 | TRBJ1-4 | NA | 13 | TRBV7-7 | TGTGCCATCTGGGACAGGGGGAATGAAAAACTGTTTTTT | CAIWDRGNEKLFF